This T cell receptor (beta chain) was captured in a study of cytomegalovirus exposure and HLA in healthy donors. The wider study: There were 65 million to 85 million unique TCRs (from HLA-typed donors) in an early data release.

Primers: 60 Vbeta forward and 13 Jbeta reverse. Sequencing was performed with immunoSEQ multiplex PCR; in TCRdb, only in-frame clones are kept and a portion is missing. The sample lists around 180,000 clones; over 60% were seen once. Germline V gene sequence: CDR1 MGHDK, CDR2 SYGVNS. This CDR3 has 14 residues. V was clipped by 4 bases and J by 2 bases, with 11 bases between them. The sample was PBMCs. The clonotype comes from a girl aged 10-17 years in good health and CMV-seronegative. This chain joins TRBV25-1 and TRBJ1-1; D gene uncertain. As DNA, the CDR3 is TGTGCCAGCAGTGGGGTCGGGAGAAACACTGAAGCTTTCTTT. Residues: CASSGVGRNTEAFF.